The 9 T cell receptor beta chains in this list originate from one sample, sequenced in a study of tumor and adjacent non-tumor tissue in lung cancer. The library came from three nested PCR rounds adapted from ARM-PCR protocols. TCRdb reanalysed the multiplex PCR reads using MiXCR and keeps one entry per CDR3 protein. The sample carries 76,000 or so distinct CDR3 sequences, roughly 75% recorded once. This sample's RNA came from whole unsorted tissue. Sequenced input: lung tumor tissue. Receptor source: a woman in her seventies with non-small cell lung cancer.

V usage is TRBV2 and J usage is TRBJ2-1; 11 bases map to TRBD2. Trimming took 6 bases from V and 9 from J; bases not matched to a gene: 10. The CDR3 contains 15 residues. Germline CDR1 is SNHLY and CDR2 is FYNNEI. In DNA, the CDR3 is TGTGCCAGCAGAAGGGAACTAGCGGGAGAACTTGAGCAGTTCTTC. Translated: CASRRELAGELEQFF.

Details on this clonotype: Since no conserved phenylalanine or tryptophan closes the CDR3, a read error is the likely cause. The chain has TRBV11-3 and TRBJ2-3; tentatively, D is TRBD2 (5 bases). The CDR3 extends over 15 amino acids. V lost 1 base and J lost 5, with 13 bases in between. The germline V gene encodes CDR1 SGHNT and CDR2 YENEEA. The CDR3 sequence: CASSLGPGMRDTQYC. The CDR3 DNA reads as TGTGCCAGCAGCTTAGGCCCGGGGATGCGAGATACGCAGTATTGT.

This clonotype was found many times. This chain uses TRBV10-2 with TRBJ1-2, with D perhaps TRBD1 (6 bases). This CDR3 spans 13 amino acids. Germline assignment: CDR1 WSHSY and CDR2 SAAADI. V shed 10 bases and J shed 5 bases, with 17 bases lying between them. The CDR3 coding sequence is TGCGCCACCCAGACGGGGGCTGGTTATGGCTACACCTTC. This gives the protein CATQTGAGYGYTF.

The CDR3: CSVQSVRTSQDDAAFF. The CDR3 DNA is TGCAGTGTCCAGAGTGTAAGAACTTCTCAGGACGATGCAGCTTTCTTT. This chain uses TRBV29-1 with TRBJ1-1, with unresolved D. The CDR3 consists of 16 residues. Per the germline V gene, CDR1 is SQVTM and CDR2 is ANQGSEA.

This clonotype was seen repeatedly, ten times or more. A much larger clone sits a single nucleotide away, making a read error possible. This rearrangement joins TRBV4-1 to TRBJ1-1; D is perhaps TRBD1 (5 bases). Germline assignment: CDR1 MGHRA and CDR2 YSYEKL. The CDR3 covers 15 residues. With 3 bases removed from V and 1 base from J, the gap between germline ends came to 12 bases. DNA for the CDR3: TGCGCCAGCAGCCATGCACGGGGACGGAACACTGAAGCTTTCTTT. Its protein is CASSHARGRNTEAFF.

On this clonotype itself: Without the conserved terminal phenylalanine or tryptophan, this CDR3 likely stems from a read error. The rearrangement links TRBV4-2 to TRBJ2-1, with 10 bases lining up with TRBD2. Germline lookup yields CDR1 LGHNA and CDR2 YNFKEQ. The CDR3 has 17 amino acids. The CDR3: CASSRGTSEGGDNEQFL. The CDR3 bases are TGTGCTAGCAGCCGCGGGACTAGCGAGGGCGGTGACAATGAGCAGTTCTTA.

Details on this clonotype: This sequence may be a read error, since a much larger clone differs from it by one base. The CDR3 spells CATSQTGYGHTF. CDR3 coding DNA: TGTGCCACCAGTCAAACGGGCTATGGCCACACCTTC. The chain uses TRBV24-1 and TRBJ1-2, with D unclear. The germline V gene has CDR1 KGHDR and CDR2 SFDVKD. The CDR3 runs to 12 residues.

Concerning this clonotype itself: A junction end diverges from the germline sequence, so it may reflect a read error. This chain joins TRBV4-2 and TRBJ2-1, with D unresolved. The germline gives CDR1 LGHNA, CDR2 YNFKEQ. This CDR3 comprises 13 residues. The CDR3 loop reads CVSSLSGPNEQFF. The CDR3 DNA is TGTGTCAGCAGCCTTTCCGGCCCCAATGAGCAGTTTTTC.

Note on this clonotype: Mismatch with germline at one junction end may stem from a read error. The V and J genes are TRBV29-1 and TRBJ2-2; possible D gene TRBD2, 6 bases. The CDR3 is 14 residues long. Germline CDR1 reads SQVTM; CDR2 reads ANQGSEA. CDR3 amino acids: CRVGRSLEGGVLFF. CDR3 bases: TGCAGGGTTGGTCGCTCCTTGGAGGGCGGGGTGCTGTTTTTT.